Sequencing of this T cell receptor (beta chain) was carried out in a study of blood T cell repertoires in COVID-19. About the study: COVID-19 samples, acute and convalescent, were from the United States, Italy and Spain. Sources were T cells, B-cell-depleted T cells, or PBMCs; the material itself was cDNA or gDNA.

Clones were sequenced by immunoSEQ multiplex PCR, and TCRdb holds only the in-frame ones, with some missing. Of under 400,000 clones in the sample, around 87% were seen once. The sequencing input was peripheral blood. The clonotype was recovered from a man between 18 and 35 years old with active or convalescent COVID-19.

CDR3 in amino acids: CASSLGVGRTEAFF. CDR3 sequence (DNA): TGTGCCAGCAGCTTGGGTGTTGGGAGAACCGAAGCTTTCTTT. The rearrangement uses TRBV5-6 and TRBJ1-1, with unresolved D. Germline CDR1 and CDR2: SGHDT and YYEEEE. The CDR3 extends over 14 amino acids. Deletions cut 0 bases from V and 8 bases from J, with 14 bases between.